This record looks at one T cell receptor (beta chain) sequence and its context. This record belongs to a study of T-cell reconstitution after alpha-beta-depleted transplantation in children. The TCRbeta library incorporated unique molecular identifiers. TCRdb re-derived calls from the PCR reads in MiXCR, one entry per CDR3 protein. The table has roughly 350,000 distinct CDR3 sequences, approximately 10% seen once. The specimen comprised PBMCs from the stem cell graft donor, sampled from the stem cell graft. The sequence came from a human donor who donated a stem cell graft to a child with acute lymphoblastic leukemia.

The CDR3 DNA follows: TGCAGTGCTAGAGACGTAACCGGGACTAGCGTGTACAATGAGCAGTTCTTC. Protein product: CSARDVTGTSVYNEQFF. V is TRBV20-1 and J is TRBJ2-1; the match to TRBD2 covers 10 bases. Germline CDR1 is DFQATT and CDR2 is SNEGSKA (reference sequence). The V and J ends lost 0 bases and 4 bases, in that order; junction bases with no gene match: 9. CDR3 length: 17 residues.